This T cell receptor beta chain came from a study of T-cell memory formation after mild COVID-19. After removal of 6 bases from V and 2 bases from J, the junction contained 8 bases not matched to a gene. Germline CDR1 reads MNHEY; CDR2 reads SVGEGT. The CDR3 extends over 15 amino acids. TCRdb recomputed calls from the 5' RACE reads with MiXCR, one row per CDR3 protein. The profile shows about 560,000 distinct CDR3 sequences, about 20% of them singletons. This sequence joins TRBV6-2 or TRBV6-3 and TRBJ2-5, with 8 bases that match TRBD2. Sequencing input: PBMCs or a T cell subset sorted from them (not recorded which). The sequence came from an adult woman who had mild COVID-19 (a few samples of this study predate the infection). Cell type and time point are not known. This chain's CDR3 is CASRVAGTGQETQYF. For the CDR3, the DNA is TGTGCCAGCAGGGTAGCGGGAACCGGTCAAGAGACCCAGTACTTC.